The clone carrying this T cell receptor beta chain was seen a handful of times. Its target is not known. The CDR3 loop spans 14 amino acids. With 3 bases clipped from V and 7 bases from J, the junction kept 5 bases outside the gene matches. This specimen comes from a study of blood T cells in healthy people across ages. Whole-study findings and limits: It was the long-lived donors that had more naive CD4+ cells and higher diversity than aged donors.

Sample-barcoded 5' priming and a J-beta primer mix drove a second PCR of about 7 to 11 cycles. A template-switch adaptor that had 12 random nucleotides put a tag on each cDNA molecule. TCRdb called the 5' RACE reads again in MiXCR, with one record for every CDR3 protein. The table shows around 1,000,000 distinct CDR3 sequences, with roughly 24% occurring only once. In addition, the sample was reused for a study of T cells of mothers and their children. This second study says: Thymic selection shapes TCR recombination output similarly in related and unrelated pairs.

The chain carries TRBV12-3 or TRBV12-4 and TRBJ1-2; the match to TRBD1 covers 10 bases. Sequencing input: blood. The sequence derives from a girl aged 2-15 years in good health. CDR3 in amino acids: CASSLEWTGGGYTF. The CDR3, as DNA: TGTGCCAGCAGTTTGGAGTGGACAGGGGGTGGCTACACCTTC.